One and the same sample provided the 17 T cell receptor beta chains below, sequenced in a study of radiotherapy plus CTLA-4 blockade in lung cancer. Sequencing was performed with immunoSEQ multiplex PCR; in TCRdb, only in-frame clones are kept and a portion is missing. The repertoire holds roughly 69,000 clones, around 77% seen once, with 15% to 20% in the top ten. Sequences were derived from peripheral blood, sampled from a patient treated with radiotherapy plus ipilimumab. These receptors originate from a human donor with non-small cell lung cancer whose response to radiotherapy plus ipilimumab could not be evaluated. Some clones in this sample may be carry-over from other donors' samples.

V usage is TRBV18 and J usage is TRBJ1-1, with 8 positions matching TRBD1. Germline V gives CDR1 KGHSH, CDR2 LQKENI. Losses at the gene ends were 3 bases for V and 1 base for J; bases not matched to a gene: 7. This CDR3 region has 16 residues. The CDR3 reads CASSPGTGDPNTEAFF. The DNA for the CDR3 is TGTGCCAGCTCACCTGGGACAGGTGACCCGAACACTGAAGCTTTCTTT.

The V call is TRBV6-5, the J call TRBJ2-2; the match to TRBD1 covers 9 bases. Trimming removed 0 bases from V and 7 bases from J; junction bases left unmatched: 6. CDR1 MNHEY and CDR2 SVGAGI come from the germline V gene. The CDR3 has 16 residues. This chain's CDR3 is CASSYSRDRDHGELFF. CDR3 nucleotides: TGTGCCAGCAGTTACTCCCGGGACAGGGATCACGGGGAGCTGTTTTTT.

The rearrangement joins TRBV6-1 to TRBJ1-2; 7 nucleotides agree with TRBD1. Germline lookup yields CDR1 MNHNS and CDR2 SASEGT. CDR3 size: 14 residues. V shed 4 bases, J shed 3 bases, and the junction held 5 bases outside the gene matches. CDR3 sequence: CASSGTGLDYGYTF. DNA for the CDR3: TGTGCCAGCAGTGGGACAGGACTGGACTATGGCTACACCTTC.

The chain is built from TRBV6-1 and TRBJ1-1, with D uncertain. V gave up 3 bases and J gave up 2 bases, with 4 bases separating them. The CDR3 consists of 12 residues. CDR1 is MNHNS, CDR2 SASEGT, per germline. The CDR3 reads CASSDLNTEAFF. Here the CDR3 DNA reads TGTGCCAGCAGTGATCTCAACACTGAAGCTTTCTTT.

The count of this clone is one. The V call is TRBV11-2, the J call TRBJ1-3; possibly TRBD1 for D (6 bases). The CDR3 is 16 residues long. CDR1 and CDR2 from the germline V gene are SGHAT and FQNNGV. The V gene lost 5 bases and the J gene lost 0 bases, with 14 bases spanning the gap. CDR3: CASSLLTGSSGNTIYF. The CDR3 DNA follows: TGTGCCAGCAGCCTACTTACAGGGAGCTCTGGAAACACCATATATTTT. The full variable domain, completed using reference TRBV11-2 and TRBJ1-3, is EAGVAQSPRYKIIEKRQSVAFWCNPISGHATLYWYQQILGQGPKLLIQFQNNGVVDDSQLPKDRFSAERLKGVDSTLKIQPAKLEDSAVYLCASSLLTGSSGNTIYFGEGSWLTVV.

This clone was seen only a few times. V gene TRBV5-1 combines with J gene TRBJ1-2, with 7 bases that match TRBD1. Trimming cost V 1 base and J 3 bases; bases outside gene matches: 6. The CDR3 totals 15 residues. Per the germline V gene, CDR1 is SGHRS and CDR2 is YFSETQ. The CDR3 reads CASSLIPGTDYGYTF. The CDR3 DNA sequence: TGCGCCAGCAGCTTGATCCCCGGGACAGACTATGGCTACACCTTC.

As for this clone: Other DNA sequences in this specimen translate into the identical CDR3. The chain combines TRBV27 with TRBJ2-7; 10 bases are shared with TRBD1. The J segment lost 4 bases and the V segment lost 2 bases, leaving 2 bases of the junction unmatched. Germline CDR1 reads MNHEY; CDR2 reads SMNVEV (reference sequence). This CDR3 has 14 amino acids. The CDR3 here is CASSLRDRGYEQYF. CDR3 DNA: TGTGCCAGCAGTTTACGGGACAGGGGTTACGAGCAGTACTTC.

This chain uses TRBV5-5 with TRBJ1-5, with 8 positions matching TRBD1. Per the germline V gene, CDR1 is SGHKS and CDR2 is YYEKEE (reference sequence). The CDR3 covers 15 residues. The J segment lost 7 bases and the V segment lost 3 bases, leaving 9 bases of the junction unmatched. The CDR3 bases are TGTGCCAGCAGCTATGAAACAGGGGGAAGACAGCCCCAGCATTTT. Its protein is CASSYETGGRQPQHF. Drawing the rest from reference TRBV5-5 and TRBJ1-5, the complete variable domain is DAGVTQSPTHLIKTRGQQVTLRCSPISGHKSVSWYQQVLGQGPQFIFQYYEKEERGRGNFPDRFSARQFPNYSSELNVNALLLGDSALYLCASSYETGGRQPQHFGDGTRLSIL.

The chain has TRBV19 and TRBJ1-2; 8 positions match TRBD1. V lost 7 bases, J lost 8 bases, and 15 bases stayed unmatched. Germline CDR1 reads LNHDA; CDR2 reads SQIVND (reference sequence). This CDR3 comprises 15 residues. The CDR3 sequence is CASTKAGAGGRGYTF. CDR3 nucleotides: TGTGCCAGTACCAAGGCAGGGGCAGGGGGCAGGGGCTACACCTTC.

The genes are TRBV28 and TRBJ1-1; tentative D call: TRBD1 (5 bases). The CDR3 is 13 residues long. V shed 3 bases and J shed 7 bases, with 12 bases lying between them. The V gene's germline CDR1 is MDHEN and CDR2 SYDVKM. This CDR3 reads CASSFLQGGEAFF. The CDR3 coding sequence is TGTGCCAGCAGTTTCCTCCAGGGTGGTGAAGCTTTCTTT.

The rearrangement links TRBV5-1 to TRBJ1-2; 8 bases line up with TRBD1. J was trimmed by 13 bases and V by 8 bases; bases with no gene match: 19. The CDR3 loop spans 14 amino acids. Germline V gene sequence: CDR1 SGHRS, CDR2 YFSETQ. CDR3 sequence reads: CASHLAQGAQEGTF. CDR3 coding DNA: TGCGCCAGTCATCTCGCCCAGGGGGCGCAGGAAGGCACCTTC.

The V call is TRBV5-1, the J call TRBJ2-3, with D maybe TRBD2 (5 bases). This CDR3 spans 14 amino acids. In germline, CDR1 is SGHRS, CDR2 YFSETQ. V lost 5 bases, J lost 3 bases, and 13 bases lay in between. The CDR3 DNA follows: TGCGCCAGCAGACGGGGATTGGAGACAGATACGCAGTATTTT. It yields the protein CASRRGLETDTQYF. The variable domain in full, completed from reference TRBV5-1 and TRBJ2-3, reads KAGVTQTPRYLIKTRGQQVTLSCSPISGHRSVSWYQQTPGQGLQFLFEYFSETQRNKGNFPGRFSGRQFSNSRSEMNVSTLELGDSALYLCASRRGLETDTQYFGPGTRLTVL.

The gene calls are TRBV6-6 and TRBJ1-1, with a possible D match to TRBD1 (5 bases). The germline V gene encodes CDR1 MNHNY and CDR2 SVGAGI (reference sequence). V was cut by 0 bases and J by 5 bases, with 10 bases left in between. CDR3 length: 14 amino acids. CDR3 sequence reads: CASSYSGRRTEAFF. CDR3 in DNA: TGTGCCAGCAGTTACTCGGGGCGTCGGACTGAAGCTTTCTTT.

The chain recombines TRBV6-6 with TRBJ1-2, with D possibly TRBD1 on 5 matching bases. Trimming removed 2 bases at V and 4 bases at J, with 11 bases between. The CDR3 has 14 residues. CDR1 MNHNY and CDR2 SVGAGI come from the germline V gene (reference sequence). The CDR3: CASSYGQGSYGYTF. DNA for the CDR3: TGTGCCAGCAGTTACGGGCAGGGAAGCTATGGCTACACCTTC.

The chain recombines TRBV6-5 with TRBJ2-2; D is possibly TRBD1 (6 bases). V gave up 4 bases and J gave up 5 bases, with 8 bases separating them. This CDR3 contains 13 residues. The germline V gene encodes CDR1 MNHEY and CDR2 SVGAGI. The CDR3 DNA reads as TGTGCCAGCAGTTGGCAGGGGACCGGGGAGCTGTTTTTT. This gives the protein CASSWQGTGELFF.

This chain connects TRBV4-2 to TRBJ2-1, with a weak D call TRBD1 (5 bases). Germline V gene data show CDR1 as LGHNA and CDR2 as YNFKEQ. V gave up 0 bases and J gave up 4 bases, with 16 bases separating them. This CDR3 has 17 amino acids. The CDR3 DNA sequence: TGTGCCAGCAGCCAAGAACATTGGACACCAGGTTACAATGAGCAGTTCTTC. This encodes CASSQEHWTPGYNEQFF.

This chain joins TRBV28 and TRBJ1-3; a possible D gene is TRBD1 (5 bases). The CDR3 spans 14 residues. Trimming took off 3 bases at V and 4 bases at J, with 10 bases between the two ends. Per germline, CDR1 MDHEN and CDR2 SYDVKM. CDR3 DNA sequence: TGTGCCAGCAGTTTGGGGGGGGTAGGAAACACCATATATTTT. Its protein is CASSLGGVGNTIYF.